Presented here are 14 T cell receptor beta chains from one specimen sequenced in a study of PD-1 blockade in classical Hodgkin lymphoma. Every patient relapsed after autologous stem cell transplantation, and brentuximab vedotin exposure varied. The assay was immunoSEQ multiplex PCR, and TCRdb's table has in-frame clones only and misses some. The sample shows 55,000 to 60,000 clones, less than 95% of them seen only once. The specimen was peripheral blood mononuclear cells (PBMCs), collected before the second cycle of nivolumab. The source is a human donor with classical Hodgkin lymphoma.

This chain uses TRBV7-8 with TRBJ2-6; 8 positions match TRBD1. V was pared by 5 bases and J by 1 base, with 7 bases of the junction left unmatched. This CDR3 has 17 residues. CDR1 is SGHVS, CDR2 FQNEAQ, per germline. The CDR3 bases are TGTGCCAGCAGCCCCCGGACAGGGAAGTCTGGGGCCAACGTCCTGACTTTC. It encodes CASSPRTGKSGANVLTF.

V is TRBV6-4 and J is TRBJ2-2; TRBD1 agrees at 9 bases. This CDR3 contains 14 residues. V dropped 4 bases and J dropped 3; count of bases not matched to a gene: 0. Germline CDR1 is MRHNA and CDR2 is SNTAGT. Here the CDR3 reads CASSGTGDTGELFF. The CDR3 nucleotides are TGTGCCAGCAGTGGGACAGGGGACACCGGGGAGCTGTTTTTT.

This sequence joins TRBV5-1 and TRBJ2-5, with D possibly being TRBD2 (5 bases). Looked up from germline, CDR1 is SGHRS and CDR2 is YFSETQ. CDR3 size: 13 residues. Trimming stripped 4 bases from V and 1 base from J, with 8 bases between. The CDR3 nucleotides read TGCGCCAGCAGCCCGGGGAGCCAAGAGACCCAGTACTTC. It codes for CASSPGSQETQYF.

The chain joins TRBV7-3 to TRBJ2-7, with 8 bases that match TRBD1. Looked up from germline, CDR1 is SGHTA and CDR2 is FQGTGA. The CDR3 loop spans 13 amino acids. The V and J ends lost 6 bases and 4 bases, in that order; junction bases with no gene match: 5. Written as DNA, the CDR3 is TGTGCCAGCAGTCCCGGACAGGGTTACGAGCAGTACTTC. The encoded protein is CASSPGQGYEQYF.

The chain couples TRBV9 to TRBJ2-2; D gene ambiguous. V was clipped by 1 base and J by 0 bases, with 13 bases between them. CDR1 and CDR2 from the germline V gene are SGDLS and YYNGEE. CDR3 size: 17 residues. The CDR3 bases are TGTGCCAGCAGCGTATCAGTTTCCCCATCGAACACCGGGGAGCTGTTTTTT. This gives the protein CASSVSVSPSNTGELFF.

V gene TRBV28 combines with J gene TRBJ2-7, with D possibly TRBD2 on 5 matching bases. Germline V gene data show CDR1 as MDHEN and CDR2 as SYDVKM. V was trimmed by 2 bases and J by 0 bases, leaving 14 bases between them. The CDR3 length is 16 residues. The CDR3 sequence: CASSLHIREGSYEQYF. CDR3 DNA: TGTGCCAGCAGTTTACACATCAGAGAGGGCTCCTACGAGCAGTACTTC.

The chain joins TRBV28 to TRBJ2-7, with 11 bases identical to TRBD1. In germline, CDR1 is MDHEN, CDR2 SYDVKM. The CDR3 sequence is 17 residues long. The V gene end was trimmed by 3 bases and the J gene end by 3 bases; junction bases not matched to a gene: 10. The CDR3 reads CASSFSGAGTGGYEQYF. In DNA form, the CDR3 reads TGTGCCAGCAGTTTTTCCGGAGCGGGGACAGGGGGCTACGAGCAGTACTTC.

This CDR3 is CASSGYNEQFF. In nucleotides, the CDR3 is TGTGCCAGCAGTGGCTACAATGAGCAGTTCTTC. This sequence joins TRBV27 and TRBJ2-1, with D unclear. CDR3 length: 11 amino acids. V lost 5 bases and J lost 3, with 2 bases in between. Germline CDR1 is MNHEY and CDR2 is SMNVEV (reference sequence).

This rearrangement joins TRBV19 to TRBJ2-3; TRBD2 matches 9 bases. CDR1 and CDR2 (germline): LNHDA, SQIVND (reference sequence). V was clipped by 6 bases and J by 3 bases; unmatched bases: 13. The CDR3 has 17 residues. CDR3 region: CASSPRRPSGITDTQYF. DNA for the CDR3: TGTGCCAGTAGCCCGCGAAGGCCTAGCGGGATAACAGATACGCAGTATTTT. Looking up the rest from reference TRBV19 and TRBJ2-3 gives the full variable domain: DGGITQSPKYLFRKEGQNVTLSCEQNLNHDAMYWYRQDPGQGLRLIYYSQIVNDFQKGDIAEGYSVSREKKESFPLTVTSAQKNPTAFYLCASSPRRPSGITDTQYFGPGTRLTVL.

The CDR3 spells CASSLVEGGTDTQYF. In DNA, the CDR3 is TGTGCCAGCAGCTTAGTAGAGGGAGGCACAGATACGCAGTATTTT. J is TRBJ2-3 and V is TRBV7-9; a weak D match, TRBD2 (5 bases). Trimming took off 1 base at V and 1 base at J, with 9 bases between the two ends. Germline V lookup: CDR1 SEHNR, CDR2 FQNEAQ (reference sequence). The CDR3 consists of 15 residues.

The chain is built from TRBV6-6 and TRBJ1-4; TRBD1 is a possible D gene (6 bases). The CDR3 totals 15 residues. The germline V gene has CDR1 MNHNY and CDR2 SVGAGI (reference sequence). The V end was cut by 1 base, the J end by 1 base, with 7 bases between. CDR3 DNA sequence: TGTGCCAGCAGTTACTACAGGGAAACTAATGAAAAACTGTTTTTT. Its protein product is CASSYYRETNEKLFF.

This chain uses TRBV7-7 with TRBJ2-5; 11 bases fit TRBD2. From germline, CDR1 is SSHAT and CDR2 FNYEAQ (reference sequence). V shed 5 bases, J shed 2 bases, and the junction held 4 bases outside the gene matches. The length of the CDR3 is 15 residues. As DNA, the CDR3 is TGTGCCAGCAGCCTCCGGACTAGCGGGCAAGAGACCCAGTACTTC. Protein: CASSLRTSGQETQYF.

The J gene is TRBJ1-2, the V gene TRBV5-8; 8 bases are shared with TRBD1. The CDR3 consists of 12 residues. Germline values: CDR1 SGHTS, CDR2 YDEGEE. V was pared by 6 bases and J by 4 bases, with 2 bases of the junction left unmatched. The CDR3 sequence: CASNDRGYGYTF. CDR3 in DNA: TGTGCCAGCAACGACAGGGGCTATGGCTACACCTTC.

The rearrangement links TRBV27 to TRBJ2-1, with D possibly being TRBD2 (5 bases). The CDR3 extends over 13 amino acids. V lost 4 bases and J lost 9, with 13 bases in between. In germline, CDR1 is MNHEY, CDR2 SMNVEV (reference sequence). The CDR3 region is CASSSSVGSEQFF. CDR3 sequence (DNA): TGTGCCAGCAGTTCTTCAGTGGGGAGTGAGCAGTTCTTC.